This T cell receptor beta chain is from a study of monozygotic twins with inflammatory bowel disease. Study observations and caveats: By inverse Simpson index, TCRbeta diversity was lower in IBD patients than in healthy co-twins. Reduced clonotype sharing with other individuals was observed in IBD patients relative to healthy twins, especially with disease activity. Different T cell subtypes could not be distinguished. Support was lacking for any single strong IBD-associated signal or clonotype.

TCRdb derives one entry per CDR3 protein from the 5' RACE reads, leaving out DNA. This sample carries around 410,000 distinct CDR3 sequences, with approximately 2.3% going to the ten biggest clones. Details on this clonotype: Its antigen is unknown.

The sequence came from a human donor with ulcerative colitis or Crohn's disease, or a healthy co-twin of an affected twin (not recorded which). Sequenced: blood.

The chain's CDR3 is CASSIGQGRDTQYF. The chain links TRBV5-5 to TRBJ2-3; the TRBD1 assignment by TCRdb is unverifiable without DNA. This CDR3 has 14 residues. CDR1 is SGHKS, CDR2 YYEKEE, per germline (reference sequence). The full variable domain, its missing parts supplied by reference TRBV5-5 and TRBJ2-3, is DAGVTQSPTHLIKTRGQQVTLRCSPISGHKSVSWYQQVLGQGPQFIFQYYEKEERGRGNFPDRFSARQFPNYSSELNVNALLLGDSALYLCASSIGQGRDTQYFGPGTRLTVL.